The 14 T cell receptor beta chains presented below share a single source sample, sequenced in a study of PD-L1 blockade in urothelial cancer. Time point indicated: pretreatment peripheral blood. The protocol was immunoSEQ multiplex PCR, while the TCRdb copy is restricted to in-frame clones and leaves out a portion. Found here are 30,000 to 40,000 clones, around four fifths of them singletons; the top ten hold 13% to 15%. Here the sequenced sample was PBMCs, taken around atezolizumab (anti-PD-L1) treatment. Receptors originate from an elderly man with urothelial cancer.

This chain links TRBV19 with TRBJ1-2; no clear D gene. This CDR3 has 11 residues. Trimming cost V 6 bases and J 7 bases, with 9 bases left between them. Per germline, CDR1 LNHDA and CDR2 SQIVND (reference sequence). In nucleotides, the CDR3 is TGTGCCAGTAGACAAAGTGGTGGCTACACCTTC. Its protein product is CASRQSGGYTF.

The chain couples TRBV5-1 to TRBJ1-1, with a weak D call TRBD1 (5 bases). CDR1 and CDR2 (germline): SGHRS, YFSETQ. With 4 bases removed from V and 1 base from J, the gap between germline ends came to 14 bases. The CDR3 is made up of 15 amino acids. Here the CDR3 reads CASSLQTVPNTEAFF. CDR3 nucleotide sequence: TGCGCCAGCAGCCTACAGACAGTACCGAACACTGAAGCTTTCTTT.

This chain joins TRBV2 and TRBJ2-7, with 9 bases aligning to TRBD2. In germline, CDR1 is SNHLY, CDR2 FYNNEI. This CDR3 region has 14 residues. V lost 2 bases to trimming and J lost 2 bases; unmatched junction nucleotides: 1. The CDR3 DNA reads TGTGCCAGCAGTGAACTAGCGGGACCCTACGAGCAGTACTTC. As protein: CASSELAGPYEQYF. The full variable domain, with the rest looked up from reference TRBV2 and TRBJ2-7, is EPEVTQTPSHQVTQMGQEVILRCVPISNHLYFYWYRQILGQKVEFLVSFYNNEISEKSEIFDDQFSVERPDGSNFTLKIRSTKLEDSAMYFCASSELAGPYEQYFGPGTRLTVT.

The chain joins TRBV10-2 to TRBJ2-1, with a possible D match to TRBD2 (5 bases). The CDR3 covers 15 residues. Germline CDR1 is WSHSY and CDR2 is SAAADI. The V end was cut by 0 bases, the J end by 8 bases, with 14 bases between. CDR3 sequence: CASSESSGRGDEQFF. Written as DNA, the CDR3 is TGCGCCAGCAGTGAGTCGAGCGGCCGTGGGGATGAGCAGTTCTTC.

CDR3 DNA sequence: TGTGCCAGCAGTCGGGGGACGGCCAATGAAAAACTGTTTTTT. Translating gives CASSRGTANEKLFF. The rearrangement uses TRBV6-5 and TRBJ1-4; weak D call: TRBD1 (5 bases). The CDR3 is 14 residues long. V lost 5 bases and J lost 5, with 12 bases in between. Germline V CDR1 and CDR2: MNHEY, SVGAGI.

The chain joins TRBV9 to TRBJ2-1; 10 positions agree with TRBD2. This CDR3 comprises 16 residues. Germline V gene data show CDR1 as SGDLS and CDR2 as YYNGEE. V was pared by 0 bases and J by 10 bases, with 10 bases of the junction left unmatched. The CDR3 protein is CASSVVLAGAGGEQFF. As DNA, the CDR3 is TGTGCCAGCAGCGTAGTTCTAGCGGGAGCGGGTGGGGAGCAGTTCTTC.

The V call is TRBV5-1, the J call TRBJ1-2; the match to TRBD1 covers 7 bases. CDR1 SGHRS and CDR2 YFSETQ come from the germline V gene. This CDR3 is built from 14 residues. With 0 bases clipped from V and 1 base from J, the junction kept 0 bases outside the gene matches. The CDR3 region is CASSLGQGNYGYTF. The CDR3 DNA reads as TGCGCCAGCAGCTTGGGACAGGGTAACTATGGCTACACCTTC.

The chain links TRBV6-7 to TRBJ1-1; TRBD1 agrees at 11 bases. TRBV6-7 is an open reading frame, and its role is uncertain. The CDR3 is 17 residues long. V shed 5 bases, J shed 0 bases, and the junction held 8 bases outside the gene matches. This CDR3 reads CASSARGTGGMNTEAFF. The CDR3 DNA sequence: TGTGCCAGCAGTGCACGAGGGACAGGGGGGATGAACACTGAAGCTTTCTTT.

CDR3 in amino acids: CASSFRGNQPQHF. CDR3 bases: TGTGCCAGCAGCTTTCGGGGGAATCAGCCCCAGCATTTT. The chain couples TRBV7-9 to TRBJ1-5; D perhaps matches TRBD1 (5 bases). Germline V gene lookup returns CDR1 SEHNR and CDR2 FQNEAQ (reference sequence). V lost 3 bases and J 4 bases, leaving 7 bases between the germline ends. The CDR3 consists of 13 residues.

The chain employs TRBV7-9 and TRBJ2-1, with 15 bases lining up with TRBD2. The CDR3 has 16 amino acids. The V gene's germline CDR1 is SEHNR and CDR2 FQNEAQ (reference sequence). J was trimmed by 7 bases and V by 3 bases; bases with no gene match: 4. The CDR3 bases are TGTGCCAGCAGCTTTCGGACTAGCGGGAGGGTTAATGAGCAGTTCTTC. This translates into CASSFRTSGRVNEQFF.

This chain links TRBV19 with TRBJ2-5; 11 nucleotides agree with TRBD2. This CDR3 is built from 15 residues. V lost 4 bases and J lost 1; bases outside the gene matches: 2. In germline, CDR1 is LNHDA, CDR2 SQIVND (reference sequence). The CDR3 sequence is CASSRLAGPQETQYF. In nucleotides, the CDR3 is TGTGCCAGTAGTAGACTAGCGGGACCCCAAGAGACCCAGTACTTC.

The genes are TRBV27 and TRBJ2-7; 9 positions match TRBD2. Germline V gene data show CDR1 as MNHEY and CDR2 as SMNVEV (reference sequence). This CDR3 region has 15 residues. Unmatched junction bases numbered 6, after V lost 3 bases and J lost 3 bases. The CDR3 DNA is TGTGCCAGCAGTTTGTGGGCGGGGGGGAGCTACGAGCAGTACTTC. Translation: CASSLWAGGSYEQYF.

V usage is TRBV5-1 and J usage is TRBJ2-5; D possibly corresponds to TRBD1 (5 bases). Germline V gene lookup returns CDR1 SGHRS and CDR2 YFSETQ. The CDR3 covers 13 residues. Trimming left V 1 base short and J 4 bases short, with 8 bases between. The CDR3 coding sequence is TGCGCCAGCAGCTTGTATCAGGGAGAGACCCAGTACTTC. It specifies CASSLYQGETQYF.

This clone is a singleton in its sample. This chain joins TRBV5-8 and TRBJ1-2, with 8 bases matching TRBD1. V lost 1 base to trimming and J lost 3 bases; unmatched junction nucleotides: 2. The CDR3 is made up of 14 amino acids. Germline V gene lookup returns CDR1 SGHTS and CDR2 YDEGEE. The CDR3 is CASSLQGADYGYTF. CDR3 DNA sequence: TGTGCCAGCAGCTTGCAGGGGGCGGACTATGGCTACACCTTC.